This TCR beta chain was recovered during a study of blood T cell repertoires in COVID-19. There are 15 residues in the CDR3. After removal of 4 bases from V and 10 bases from J, the junction contained 7 bases not matched to a gene. The germline V gene has CDR1 LGHDT and CDR2 YNNKEL (reference sequence). The protocol was immunoSEQ multiplex PCR, while the TCRdb copy is restricted to in-frame clones and leaves out a portion. The sample consists of 100,000 to 150,000 clones, 55% to 70% of them appearing once. This chain joins TRBV3-1 (or the pseudogene TRBV3-2) and TRBJ2-1; TRBD2 matches 13 bases. The sequenced material came from peripheral blood. This sequence originates from a woman aged 70-85 years with acute or convalescent COVID-19. CDR3 residues: CASSPGTSGAGEQFF. CDR3 DNA sequence: TGTGCCAGCAGCCCGGGGACTAGCGGGGCCGGGGAGCAGTTCTTC.